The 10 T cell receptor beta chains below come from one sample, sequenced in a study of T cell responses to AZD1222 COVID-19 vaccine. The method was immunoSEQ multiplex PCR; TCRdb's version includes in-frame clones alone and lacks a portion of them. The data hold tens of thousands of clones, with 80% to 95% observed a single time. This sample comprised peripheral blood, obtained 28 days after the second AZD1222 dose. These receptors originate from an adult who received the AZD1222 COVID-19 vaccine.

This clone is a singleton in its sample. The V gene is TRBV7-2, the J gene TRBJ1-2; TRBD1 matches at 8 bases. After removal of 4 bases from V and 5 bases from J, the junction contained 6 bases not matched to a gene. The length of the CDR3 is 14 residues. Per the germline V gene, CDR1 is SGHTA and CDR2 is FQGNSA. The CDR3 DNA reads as TGTGCCAGCAGCTCAACTGGACAGGGTTATGGCTACACCTTC. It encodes CASSSTGQGYGYTF. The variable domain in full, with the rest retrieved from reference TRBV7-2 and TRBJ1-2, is GAGVSQSPSNKVTEKGKDVELRCDPISGHTALYWYRQSLGQGLEFLIYFQGNSAPDKSGLPSDRFSAERTGGSVSTLTIQRTQQEDSAVYLCASSSTGQGYGYTFGSGTRLTVV.

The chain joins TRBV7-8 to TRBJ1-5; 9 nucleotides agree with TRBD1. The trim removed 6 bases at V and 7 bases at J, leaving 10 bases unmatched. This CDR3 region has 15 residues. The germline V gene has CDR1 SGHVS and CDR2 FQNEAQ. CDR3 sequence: CASSPGTGHGQPQHF. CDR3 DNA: TGTGCCAGCAGTCCCGGGACAGGGCACGGGCAGCCCCAGCATTTT.

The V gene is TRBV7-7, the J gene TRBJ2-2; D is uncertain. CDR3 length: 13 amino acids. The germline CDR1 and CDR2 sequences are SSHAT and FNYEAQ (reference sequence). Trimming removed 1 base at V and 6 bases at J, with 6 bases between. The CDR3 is CASSLDVAGELFF. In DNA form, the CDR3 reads TGTGCCAGCAGCTTAGATGTGGCCGGGGAGCTGTTTTTT.

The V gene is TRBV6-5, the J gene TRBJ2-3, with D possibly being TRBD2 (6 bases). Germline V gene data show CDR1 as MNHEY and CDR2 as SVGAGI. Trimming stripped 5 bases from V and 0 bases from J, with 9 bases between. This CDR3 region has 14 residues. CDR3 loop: CASSTGTSTDTQYF. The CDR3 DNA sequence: TGTGCCAGCAGTACCGGGACTAGCACAGATACGCAGTATTTT.

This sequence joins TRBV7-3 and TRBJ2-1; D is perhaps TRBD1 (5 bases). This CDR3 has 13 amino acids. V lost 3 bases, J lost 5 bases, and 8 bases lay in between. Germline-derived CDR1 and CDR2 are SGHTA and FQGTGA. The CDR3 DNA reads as TGTGCCAGCAGCTTTGGGGCTAACAATGAGCAGTTCTTC. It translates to CASSFGANNEQFF.

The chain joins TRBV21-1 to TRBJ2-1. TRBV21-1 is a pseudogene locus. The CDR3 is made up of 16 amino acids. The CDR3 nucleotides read TGTGCCAGCAGCAAAGGGTTGGGGGGCACGGGCGATGAGCAGTTCTTC. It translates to CASSKGLGGTGDEQFF.

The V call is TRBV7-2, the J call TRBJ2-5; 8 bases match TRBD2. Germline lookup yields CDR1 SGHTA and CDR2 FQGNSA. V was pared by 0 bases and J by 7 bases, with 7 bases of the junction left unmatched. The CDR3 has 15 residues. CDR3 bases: TGTGCCAGCAGCTTAGCCGGGGGACTAGTTGGGACCCAGTACTTC. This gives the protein CASSLAGGLVGTQYF.

CDR3 sequence (DNA): TGTGCCAGCAGTCCCGGGTGGGATCAGCCCCAGCATTTT. Translation gives CASSPGWDQPQHF. This chain uses TRBV6-2 or TRBV6-3 with TRBJ1-5, with no clear D. The germline V gene has CDR1 MNHEY and CDR2 SVGEGT. The V end lost 5 bases, the J end lost 5 bases, and 10 bases lay between the germline ends. This CDR3 contains 13 residues.

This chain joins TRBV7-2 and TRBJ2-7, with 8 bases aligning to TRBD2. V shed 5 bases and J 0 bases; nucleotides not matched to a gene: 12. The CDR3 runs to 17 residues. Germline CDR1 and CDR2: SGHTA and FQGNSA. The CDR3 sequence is CASSTRGGDGYSYEQYF. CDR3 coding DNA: TGTGCCAGCAGCACCCGGGGGGGGGACGGTTACTCCTACGAGCAGTACTTC.

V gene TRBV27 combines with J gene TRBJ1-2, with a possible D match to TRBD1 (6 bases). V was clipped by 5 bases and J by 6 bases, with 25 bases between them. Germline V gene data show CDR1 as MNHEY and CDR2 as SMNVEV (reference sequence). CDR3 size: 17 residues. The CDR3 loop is CASSPQGQSFGLHGYTF. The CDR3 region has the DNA TGTGCCAGCAGTCCCCAAGGACAGAGCTTCGGCCTCCATGGCTACACCTTC.